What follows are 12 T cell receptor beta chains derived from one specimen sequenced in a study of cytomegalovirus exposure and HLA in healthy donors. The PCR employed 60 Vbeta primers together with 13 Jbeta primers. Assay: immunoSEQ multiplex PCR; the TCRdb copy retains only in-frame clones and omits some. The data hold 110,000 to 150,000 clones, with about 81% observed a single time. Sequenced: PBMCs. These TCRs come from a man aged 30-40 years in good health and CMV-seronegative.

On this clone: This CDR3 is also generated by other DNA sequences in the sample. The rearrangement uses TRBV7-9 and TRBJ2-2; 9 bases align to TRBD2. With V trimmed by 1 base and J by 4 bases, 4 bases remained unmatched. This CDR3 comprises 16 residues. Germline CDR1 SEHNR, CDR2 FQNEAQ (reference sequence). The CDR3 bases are TGTGCCAGCAGCTTAGGAGCGGGAGGAAGCACCGGGGAGCTGTTTTTT. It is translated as CASSLGAGGSTGELFF.

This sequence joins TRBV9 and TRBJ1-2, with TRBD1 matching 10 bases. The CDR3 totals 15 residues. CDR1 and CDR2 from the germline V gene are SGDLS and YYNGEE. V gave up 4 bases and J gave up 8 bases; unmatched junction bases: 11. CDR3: CASSPRGQGSWGYTF. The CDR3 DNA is TGTGCCAGCAGCCCCCGGGGACAGGGGTCTTGGGGCTACACCTTC.

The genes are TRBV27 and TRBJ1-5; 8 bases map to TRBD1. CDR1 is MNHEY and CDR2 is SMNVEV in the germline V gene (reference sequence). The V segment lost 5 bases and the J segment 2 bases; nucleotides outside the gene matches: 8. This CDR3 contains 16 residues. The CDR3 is CASSPQGQGGNQPQHF. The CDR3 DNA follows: TGTGCCAGCAGTCCGCAAGGACAGGGTGGCAATCAGCCCCAGCATTTT.

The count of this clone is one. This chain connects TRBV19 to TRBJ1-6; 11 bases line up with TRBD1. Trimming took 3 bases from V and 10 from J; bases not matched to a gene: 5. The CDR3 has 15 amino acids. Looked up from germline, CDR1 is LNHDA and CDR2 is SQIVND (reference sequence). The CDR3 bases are TGTGCCAGTAGTATTGGGACAGGGGGAGGATCACCCCTCCACTTT. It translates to CASSIGTGGGSPLHF.

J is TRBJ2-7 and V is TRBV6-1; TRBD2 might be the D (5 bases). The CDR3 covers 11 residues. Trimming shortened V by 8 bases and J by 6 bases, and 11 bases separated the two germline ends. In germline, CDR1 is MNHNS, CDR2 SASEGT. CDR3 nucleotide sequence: TGTGCCAGCGGGAGAAATGTCGAGCAGTACTTC. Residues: CASGRNVEQYF.

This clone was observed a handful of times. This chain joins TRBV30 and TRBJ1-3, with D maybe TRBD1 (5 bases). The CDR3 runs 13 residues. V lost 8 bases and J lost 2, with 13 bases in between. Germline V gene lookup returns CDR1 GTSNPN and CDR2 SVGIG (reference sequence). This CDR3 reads CAAPGAAGNTIYF. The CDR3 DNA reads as TGTGCCGCCCCTGGGGCGGCTGGAAACACCATATATTTT.

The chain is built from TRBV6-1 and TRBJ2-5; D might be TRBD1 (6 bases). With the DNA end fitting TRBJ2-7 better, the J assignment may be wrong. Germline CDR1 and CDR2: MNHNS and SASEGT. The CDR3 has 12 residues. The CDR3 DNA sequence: TGTGCCAGCAGTACGCAGGGGTACGAGCAGTACTTC. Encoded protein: CASSTQGYEQYF.

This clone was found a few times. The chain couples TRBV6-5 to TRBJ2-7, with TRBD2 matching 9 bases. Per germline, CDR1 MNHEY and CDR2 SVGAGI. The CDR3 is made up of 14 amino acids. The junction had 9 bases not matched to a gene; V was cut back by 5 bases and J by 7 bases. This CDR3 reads CASSRLAGEEEQYF. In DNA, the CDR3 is TGTGCCAGCAGTAGATTAGCGGGAGAAGAAGAGCAGTACTTC.

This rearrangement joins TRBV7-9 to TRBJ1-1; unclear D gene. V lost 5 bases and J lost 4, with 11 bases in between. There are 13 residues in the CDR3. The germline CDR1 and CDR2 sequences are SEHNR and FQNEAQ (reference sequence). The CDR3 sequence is CASSPPRFTEAFF. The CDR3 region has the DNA TGTGCCAGCAGCCCTCCACGGTTCACTGAAGCTTTCTTT.

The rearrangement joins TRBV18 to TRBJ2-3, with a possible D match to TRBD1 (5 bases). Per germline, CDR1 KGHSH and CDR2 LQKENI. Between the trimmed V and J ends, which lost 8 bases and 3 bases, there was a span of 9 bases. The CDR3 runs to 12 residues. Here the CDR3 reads CASTRETDTQYF. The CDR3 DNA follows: TGTGCCAGCACCAGGGAAACAGATACGCAGTATTTT. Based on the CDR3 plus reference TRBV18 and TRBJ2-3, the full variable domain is NAGVMQNPRHLVRRRGQEARLRCSPMKGHSHVYWYRQLPEEGLKFMVYLQKENIIDESGMPKERFSAEFPKEGPSILRIQQVVRGDSAAYFCASTRETDTQYFGPGTRLTVL.

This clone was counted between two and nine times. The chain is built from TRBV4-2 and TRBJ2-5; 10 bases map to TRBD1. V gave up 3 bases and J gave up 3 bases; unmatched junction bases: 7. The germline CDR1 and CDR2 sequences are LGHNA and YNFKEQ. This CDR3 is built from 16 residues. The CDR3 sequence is CASSHSQGQGKETQYF. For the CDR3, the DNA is TGTGCCAGCAGCCACTCACAGGGACAGGGGAAAGAGACCCAGTACTTC.

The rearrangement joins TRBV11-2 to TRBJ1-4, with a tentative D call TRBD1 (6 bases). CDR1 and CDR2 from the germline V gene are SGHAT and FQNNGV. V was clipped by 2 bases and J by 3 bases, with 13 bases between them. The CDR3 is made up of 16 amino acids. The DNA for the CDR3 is TGTGCCAGCAGCTTACCCGAAGGGGGACCTAATGAAAAACTGTTTTTT. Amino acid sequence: CASSLPEGGPNEKLFF.